Listed below are T cell receptor beta chains from one sample, sequenced in a study of MAIT cells during Salmonella Paratyphi A infection. TCRdb reprocessed the 5' RACE reads with MiXCR, giving one entry per CDR3 protein. This sample has around 1,600 distinct CDR3 sequences; 60% to 75% occur once, and the top ten carry roughly half. This specimen was MAIT cells from blood, taken at the last sampling point of the challenge study. The source is a person aged 18 to 70 who was deliberately infected with Salmonella Paratyphi A in a paratyphoid fever challenge study. CDR3s include the opening cysteine and the closing phenylalanine or tryptophan. Each record gives: clone size, J gene, V gene, D gene, CDR3 DNA, CDR3 protein. D genes are given only for firm matches. Expanded clones are given a class, and other clones once, few, many or no size at all.

large TRBJ1-1 TRBV20-1 . TGCAGTGCTAGAGCAGGGGAGACTGAAGCTTTCTTT CSARAGETEAFF
once TRBJ1-4 TRBV5-1 . TGCGCCAGCAGCGCGGGACTTTCAACTAATGAAAAACTGTTTTTT CASSAGLSTNEKLFF
. TRBJ2-7 TRBV6-5 . TGTGCCAGCAGTTCAAGTTCCTACGAGCAGTACTTC CASSSSSYEQYF
. TRBJ2-1 TRBV7-9 . TGTGCCAGCAGCCCCCGCAGACTAGTGAACAATGAGCAGTTCTTC CASSPRRLVNNEQFF
. TRBJ2-7 TRBV6-5 TRBD2 TGTGCCAGCAGTTCCATGACTAGCGGGAGCCTTCTGCAGTACTTC CASSSMTSGSLLQYF
hyperexpanded TRBJ1-1 TRBV21-1 . TGTGCCAGCAGCAAAGAACAGGGAATGAACACTGAAGCTTTCTTT CASSKEQGMNTEAFF
once TRBJ2-5 TRBV20-1 TRBD1 TGCAGTGCCGGGACAGGGCACGAAGAGACCCAGTACTTC CSAGTGHEETQYF
. TRBJ2-1 TRBV5-1 TRBD2 TGCGCCAGCAGCCTGGACGGGACTAGCGGGTTTAATGAGCAGTTCTTC CASSLDGTSGFNEQFF
once TRBJ2-1 TRBV6-4 TRBD2 TGTGCCAGCAGTGACGGACTAGCGGGGGGTAATGAGCAGTTCTTC CASSDGLAGGNEQFF
. TRBJ2-7 TRBV29-1 TRBD1 TGCAGCCCCCTTCCGGGACAGGGGGCGGACGAGCAGTACTTC CSPLPGQGADEQYF
. TRBJ2-7 TRBV10-3 . TGTGCCATCAGTGCTACAGGTCGAGGAAACGAGCAGTACTTC CAISATGRGNEQYF